This TCR beta chain appears in the sequencing data of a study of vaccination and CD4 T cells after COVID-19. An Oncomine TCR Beta short-read assay was used to sequence the DNA from cultured CD4+ T cells. TCRdb re-called the PCR reads with MiXCR, one entry per CDR3 protein. Among over 20,000 distinct CDR3 sequences, approximately 48% were seen once, and the ten largest hold around 5.5%. Trimming cost V 5 bases and J 4 bases; bases outside gene matches: 3. The CDR3 is made up of 16 amino acids. The germline CDR1 and CDR2 sequences are WSHSY and SAAADI. In its sample, this clonotype was seen a few times. Antigen unknown. Documented treatment: roughly 11-day PBMC culture with coronavirus spike peptide pools or control peptides (ViraFEST assay). T cells were expanded with peptide pools, and expanded clonotypes were identified by TCR sequencing. With fresh IL-2 medium, half the medium was replaced on days 3 and 7.

The TCR originated in a human donor who had recovered from COVID-19. This chain joins TRBV10-2 and TRBJ2-6; the match to TRBD1 covers 12 bases. The sample taken for sequencing was CD4+ T cells from blood, cultured in vitro. Here the CDR3 reads CASSRDRGLGANVLTF. CDR3 sequence (DNA): TGCGCCAGCAGTCGGGACAGGGGGCTAGGGGCCAACGTCCTGACTTTC.